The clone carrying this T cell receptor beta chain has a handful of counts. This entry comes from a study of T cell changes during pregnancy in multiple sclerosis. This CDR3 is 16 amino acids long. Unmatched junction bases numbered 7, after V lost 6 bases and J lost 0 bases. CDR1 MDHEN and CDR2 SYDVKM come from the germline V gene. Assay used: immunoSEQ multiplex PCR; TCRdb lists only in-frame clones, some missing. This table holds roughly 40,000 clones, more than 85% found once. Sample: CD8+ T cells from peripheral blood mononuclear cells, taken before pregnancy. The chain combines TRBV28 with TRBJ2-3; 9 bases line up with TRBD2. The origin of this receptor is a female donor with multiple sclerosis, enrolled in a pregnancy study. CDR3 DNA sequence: TGTGCCAGCAGCCCCGATAGCGGGAGAAGCACAGATACGCAGTATTTT. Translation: CASSPDSGRSTDTQYF.